This entry lists 10 T cell receptor beta chains sequenced from one sample in a study of OX40 agonist ivuxolimab in advanced cancers. Assay: immunoSEQ multiplex PCR; the TCRdb copy retains only in-frame clones and omits some. The repertoire holds more than 70,000 clones, over 70% seen once, with about 5% in the top ten. The sample consisted of CD4+ or CD8+ T cells sorted from blood, taken in a trial of the OX40 agonist ivuxolimab. These receptors all come from an adult with an advanced solid tumor such as melanoma, head and neck, liver or kidney cancer.

The V and J genes are TRBV6-7 and TRBJ2-5; unclear D gene. TRBV6-7 is an ORF, with its function uncertain. Trimming removed 2 bases from V and 7 bases from J, with 17 bases in between. CDR3 length: 15 residues. The CDR3 DNA sequence: TGTGCCAGCAGTTACCCTGGTAATAGGTCCGCGACCCAGTACTTC. Its protein product is CASSYPGNRSATQYF.

The chain couples TRBV4-1 to TRBJ1-2; 11 nucleotides match TRBD1. The CDR3 length is 17 residues. J lost 1 base, V lost 1 base, and 5 bases had no gene match. Germline assignment: CDR1 MGHRA and CDR2 YSYEKL. The DNA for the CDR3 is TGCGCCAGCAGCCAAGTAGGGACAGGGGGTTTTAACTATGGCTACACCTTC. This sequence encodes CASSQVGTGGFNYGYTF.

The J gene is TRBJ1-1, the V gene TRBV27; unclear D gene. This CDR3 contains 8 residues. Germline-derived CDR1 and CDR2 are MNHEY and SMNVEV (reference sequence). Between the trimmed V and J ends, which lost 7 bases and 6 bases, there was a span of 0 bases. CDR3 DNA: TGTGCCAGCACTGAAGCTTTCTTT. It is translated as CASTEAFF.

V gene TRBV6-5 combines with J gene TRBJ2-3, with D maybe TRBD2 (6 bases). CDR1 is MNHEY, CDR2 SVGAGI, per germline. Trimming pared 5 bases from V and 0 bases from J, leaving 6 bases between. The CDR3 totals 13 residues. The CDR3 region is CASSSGSTDTQYF. In DNA, the CDR3 is TGTGCCAGCAGTAGCGGGAGCACAGATACGCAGTATTTT.

V usage is TRBV7-3 and J usage is TRBJ2-1, with D possibly being TRBD2 (6 bases). This CDR3 has 19 residues. Germline CDR1 and CDR2: SGHTA and FQGTGA. V lost 1 base, J lost 8 bases, and 27 bases lay in between. The CDR3 nucleotides read TGTGCCAGCAGCTTAAACCCCGCCCTGAGTAGCGGCGGTCGGGATGAGCAGTTCTTC. Translated, it gives CASSLNPALSSGGRDEQFF. Using reference TRBV7-3 and TRBJ2-1 for the parts outside the CDR3, the full variable domain is GAGVSQTPSNKVTEKGKYVELRCDPISGHTALYWYRQSLGQGPEFLIYFQGTGAADDSGLPNDRFFAVRPEGSVSTLKIQRTERGDSAVYLCASSLNPALSSGGRDEQFFGPGTRLTVL.

This clone is a singleton in its sample. This sequence joins TRBV18 and TRBJ1-3; D is undetermined. The CDR3 covers 14 residues. Trimming took off 3 bases at V and 3 bases at J, with 9 bases between the two ends. CDR1 and CDR2 (germline): KGHSH, LQKENI. The CDR3 reads CASSPLGFGNTIYF. For the CDR3, the DNA is TGTGCCAGCTCACCGCTTGGTTTTGGAAACACCATATATTTT.

V gene TRBV6-6 combines with J gene TRBJ1-1; D is unclear. There are 15 residues in the CDR3. Germline V gene sequence: CDR1 MNHNY, CDR2 SVGAGI (reference sequence). With 0 bases removed from V and 9 bases from J, the gap between germline ends came to 17 bases. CDR3 residues: CASSYSRESSGKAFF. In DNA, the CDR3 is TGTGCCAGCAGTTACTCGAGGGAGAGCTCCGGCAAAGCTTTCTTT.

This chain links TRBV7-9 with TRBJ2-1, with 8 bases matching TRBD2. Trimming at V came to 5 bases and at J to 2 bases, leaving 5 bases not matched to a gene. CDR1 is SEHNR and CDR2 is FQNEAQ in the germline V gene (reference sequence). This CDR3 has 15 amino acids. This CDR3 is CASSPGSGTYNEQFF. The CDR3 DNA follows: TGTGCCAGCAGCCCAGGTAGCGGGACCTACAATGAGCAGTTCTTC.

The DNA for the CDR3 is TGTGCCAGCAGCTTATCGGGTGGGACTGAAGCTTTCTTT. This sequence encodes CASSLSGGTEAFF. V and J are TRBV13 and TRBJ1-1, with D hard to call. The CDR3 runs 13 residues. Germline values: CDR1 PRHDT, CDR2 FYEKMQ (reference sequence). V gave up 2 bases and J gave up 5 bases, with 9 bases separating them.

This clone was seen only a few times. The genes are TRBV27 and TRBJ2-1, with TRBD2 identical over 9 bases. The J segment lost 5 bases and the V segment lost 2 bases, leaving 10 bases of the junction unmatched. The CDR3 is made up of 17 amino acids. The germline CDR1 and CDR2 sequences are MNHEY and SMNVEV (reference sequence). The CDR3 DNA reads TGTGCCAGCAGTTTAGGGCTAGCGGGGAATACCAACAATGAGCAGTTCTTC. This sequence encodes CASSLGLAGNTNNEQFF.